The 2 T cell receptor beta chains reported below all come from one sample, sequenced in a study of blood T cell repertoires in COVID-19. Measured with immunoSEQ multiplex PCR; TCRdb has only the in-frame clones, and not every one. The repertoire holds about 370,000 clones, with approximately 89% as singletons. The source material was peripheral blood. These receptors were taken from a woman aged 25 to 45 with COVID-19, enrolled during active disease.

The chain combines TRBV4-3 with TRBJ2-1; 11 positions match TRBD2. In germline, CDR1 is LGHNA, CDR2 YSLEER. The V segment lost 3 bases and the J segment 5 bases; nucleotides outside the gene matches: 3. The CDR3 has 15 amino acids. CDR3 region: CASSQRLAGNNEQFF. As DNA, the CDR3 is TGCGCCAGCAGCCAGAGACTAGCGGGGAACAATGAGCAGTTCTTC.

J is TRBJ1-2 and V is TRBV9; D unclear. The CDR3 extends over 14 amino acids. Germline V gene data show CDR1 as SGDLS and CDR2 as YYNGEE. The germline V and J ends were trimmed by 4 bases and 8 bases, with 18 bases remaining between them. The CDR3 region is CASSPSGVREGYTF. The CDR3 nucleotides read TGTGCCAGCAGCCCCAGCGGGGTTAGGGAAGGCTACACCTTC.